The 31 T cell receptor beta chains reported below all come from one sample, sequenced in a study of kidney transplant recipient with SARS-CoV-2 infection. TCRdb re-derived calls from the reads in MiXCR, one entry per CDR3 protein. This table has under 300,000 distinct CDR3 sequences, 25% to 30% appearing once. Sample: a blood sample, taken at baseline and between days 110 and 120 from a kidney transplant recipient. The receptors were gathered from a male patient aged 25-45 years who had COVID-19 and was a kidney transplant recipient. A subset of T cells may come from the graft donor.

This clonotype was recorded many times. This sequence joins TRBV7-2 and TRBJ1-2; D call uncertain. The V gene lost 5 bases and the J gene lost 4 bases, with 23 bases spanning the gap. Germline V gene data show CDR1 as SGHTA and CDR2 as FQGNSA. The length of the CDR3 is 17 residues. DNA for the CDR3: TGTGCCAGCAGCAATCGTGCCAGAGACGGAAAGACCTATGGCTACACCTTC. Amino acid sequence: CASSNRARDGKTYGYTF.

Note on this clonotype: This may come from a read error, since a much larger clone is one base off. This chain joins TRBV3-1 and TRBJ1-1, with 9 bases identical to TRBD1. Germline CDR1 reads LGHDT; CDR2 reads YNNKEL (reference sequence). The CDR3 is 14 amino acids. The J segment lost 4 bases and the V segment lost 8 bases, leaving 8 bases of the junction unmatched. The CDR3 nucleotides read TGTGCCAGCGGCCCGCGACAGGGGGGCACTGAAGCTTTCTTT. It encodes CASGPRQGGTEAFF.

On this clonotype: A much larger clone sits a single nucleotide away, making a read error possible. J is TRBJ2-7 and V is TRBV27; D is unresolved. Trimming left V 5 bases short and J 5 bases short, with 22 bases between. The germline CDR1 and CDR2 sequences are MNHEY and SMNVEV (reference sequence). This CDR3 has 16 residues. CDR3 loop: CASSPLRPANNHEQYF. The CDR3 DNA is TGTGCCAGCAGTCCCCTCCGTCCCGCTAATAACCACGAGCAGTACTTC.

This clonotype was detected ten times or more. The chain employs TRBV18 and TRBJ2-1; 10 nucleotides align to TRBD2. J gave up 1 base and V 1 base, and 4 bases lay outside the gene matches. The CDR3 contains 17 residues. CDR1 and CDR2 from the germline V gene are KGHSH and LQKENI. The DNA for the CDR3 is TGTGCCAGCTCACCACGTCTAGCGGGAGTTTCCTACAATGAGCAGTTCTTC. Its protein product is CASSPRLAGVSYNEQFF.

There are many counts of this clonotype. The chain recombines TRBV5-5 with TRBJ1-2; no definite D call. In germline, CDR1 is SGHKS, CDR2 YYEKEE (reference sequence). This CDR3 comprises 16 residues. V gave up 7 bases and J gave up 4 bases, with 23 bases separating them. DNA of the CDR3: TGTGCCAGCCGATTGACTGTCTCGCGAAAGACCTATGGCTACACCTTC. The encoded protein is CASRLTVSRKTYGYTF.

Notes on this clonotype: This may be a read error: a much more frequent sequence differs by one nucleotide. This chain connects TRBV4-1 to TRBJ1-1; D not certain. The CDR3 is 14 amino acids. The ends were cut back, 6 bases at V and 4 bases at J, with 15 bases in the middle. Germline loops: CDR1 MGHRA, CDR2 YSYEKL. CDR3 residues: CASRAISLSTEAFF. CDR3 bases: TGCGCCAGCAGGGCGATTAGTTTGAGCACTGAAGCTTTCTTT.

This clonotype was recorded many times. The genes are TRBV9 and TRBJ1-6, with D possibly matching TRBD1 (6 bases). Germline V gene lookup returns CDR1 SGDLS and CDR2 YYNGEE. The CDR3 contains 16 residues. The V gene lost 0 bases and the J gene lost 7 bases, with 14 bases spanning the gap. As DNA, the CDR3 is TGTGCCAGCAGCGTAGACCGGGATAGGGGGAATTCACCCCTCCACTTT. Protein: CASSVDRDRGNSPLHF.

The chain employs TRBV5-1 and TRBJ2-2; the D gene could be TRBD1 or TRBD2 (6 bases each). Germline-derived CDR1 and CDR2 are SGHRS and YFSETQ. This CDR3 spans 15 amino acids. V lost 1 base, J lost 7 bases, and 14 bases lay in between. Here the CDR3 DNA reads TGCGCCAGCAGCTTGAGCGTCGGAGGGGGCGGGGAGCTGTTTTTT. Its protein product is CASSLSVGGGGELFF.

This clonotype showed up many times. The chain couples TRBV11-3 to TRBJ2-1, with TRBD1 matching 11 bases. CDR1 is SGHNT and CDR2 is YENEEA in the germline V gene. The CDR3 contains 14 residues. The trim removed 5 bases at V and 6 bases at J, leaving 3 bases unmatched. This CDR3 reads CASSLGTGGNEQFF. In DNA form, the CDR3 reads TGTGCCAGCAGCCTTGGGACAGGGGGCAATGAGCAGTTCTTC.

In this sample, this clonotype turned up many times. The chain carries TRBV5-1 and TRBJ1-1; TRBD1 matches at 8 bases. Per the germline V gene, CDR1 is SGHRS and CDR2 is YFSETQ. With V trimmed by 4 bases and J by 2 bases, 7 bases remained unmatched. This CDR3 region has 15 residues. CDR3 region: CASSLIRGLNTEAFF. The CDR3 bases are TGCGCCAGCAGCCTAATCAGGGGGCTTAACACTGAAGCTTTCTTT.

V is TRBV6-5 and J is TRBJ1-4; D not certain. Germline V CDR1 and CDR2: MNHEY, SVGAGI. There are 15 residues in the CDR3. Trimming shortened V by 5 bases and J by 4 bases, and 14 bases separated the two germline ends. DNA of the CDR3: TGTGCCAGCAGTGAAAGCTGGGCCGGTAATGAAAAACTGTTTTTT. Protein: CASSESWAGNEKLFF.

V and J are TRBV4-2 and TRBJ2-1, with TRBD2 matching over 8 bases. Germline CDR1 LGHNA, CDR2 YNFKEQ. Trimming at V came to 4 bases and at J to 6 bases, leaving 11 bases not matched to a gene. The CDR3 totals 16 residues. The chain's CDR3 is CASSLGWRGAGNEQFF. The CDR3 coding sequence is TGTGCCAGCAGCCTCGGTTGGCGGGGGGCGGGCAATGAGCAGTTCTTC.

In the case of this clonotype: This may stem from a read error, because a much larger clone lies one nucleotide away. The V and J genes are TRBV5-1 and TRBJ2-7; 16 bases are shared with TRBD2. The CDR3 length is 17 residues. Germline-derived CDR1 and CDR2 are SGHRS and YFSETQ. CDR3 in DNA: TGCGCCAACAGCACGGGGACTAGCGGGAGGGCCTTCTACGAGCAGTACTTC. Amino acid sequence: CANSTGTSGRAFYEQYF.

A word on this clonotype: A single base separates this from a much larger clone, so it may be a read error. The chain is built from TRBV3-1 and TRBJ2-4, with a tentative D call TRBD2 (5 bases). V was pared by 4 bases and J by 13 bases, with 17 bases between. This CDR3 has 13 amino acids. Germline V gives CDR1 LGHDT, CDR2 YNNKEL (reference sequence). The CDR3 DNA sequence: TGTGCCAGCAGCCCCGACCGGTATGGGGAGCAGTACTTC. Its protein is CASSPDRYGEQYF.

About this clonotype itself: With a much larger clone just one base away, this may be a read error. The missing conserved phenylalanine or tryptophan at the end of this CDR3 makes a read error likely. This chain uses TRBV7-9 with TRBJ2-7; 8 nucleotides agree with TRBD2. The CDR3 sequence is 14 residues long. With 5 bases clipped from V and 10 bases from J, the junction kept 13 bases outside the gene matches. Per germline, CDR1 SEHNR and CDR2 FQNEAQ (reference sequence). CDR3 sequence reads: CASSAGRGGTAQYL. The CDR3 coding sequence is TGTGCCAGCAGCGCAGGCCGCGGGGGGACGGCTCAGTACCTC.

In the case of this clonotype: A much bigger clone sits one base away, suggesting this may be a read error. V gene TRBV27 combines with J gene TRBJ2-3; TRBD2 aligns across 8 bases. Germline CDR1 reads MNHEY; CDR2 reads SMNVEV (reference sequence). The length of the CDR3 is 13 residues. The CDR3 DNA reads TGTGGCAGCAAAAGCAGCGGGAGCCCTATGGGGTATTTT. Translated: CGSKSSGSPMGYF.

About this clonotype itself: One base away lies a much larger clone, so this may be a sequencing read error. The chain employs TRBV19 and TRBJ1-5, with TRBD1 identical over 7 bases. CDR1 and CDR2 (germline): LNHDA, SQIVND (reference sequence). The CDR3 is 16 residues long. CDR3 loop: CASSKWDSLSNQLQHF. CDR3 nucleotides: TGTGCCAGTAGTAAGTGGGACAGCCTTAGCAATCAGCTCCAGCATTTT. Full variable domain (missing parts from reference TRBV19 and TRBJ1-5): DGGITQSPKYLFRKEGQNVTLSCEQNLNHDAMYWYRQDPGQGLRLIYYSQIVNDFQKGDIAEGYSVSREKKESFPLTVTSAQKNPTAFYLCASSKWDSLSNQLQHFGDGTRLSIL.

A remark on this clonotype: A much larger clone sits a single nucleotide away, making a read error possible. This chain links TRBV7-3 with TRBJ2-1; D not resolved. CDR3 length equals 15 residues. Germline assignment: CDR1 SGHTA and CDR2 FQGTGA. The CDR3 loop is CASGFYLVPYNEQFF. CDR3 DNA: TGTGCCAGCGGCTTCTACTTAGTCCCCTACAATGAGCAGTTCTTC.

The table lists this clonotype with many counts. J is TRBJ1-1 and V is TRBV18; 7 nucleotides agree with TRBD1. J lost 1 base, V lost 3 bases, and 5 bases had no gene match. The CDR3 runs 15 residues. Germline V gene sequence: CDR1 KGHSH, CDR2 LQKENI. CDR3 residues: CASSPFGTENTEAFF. The CDR3 nucleotides are TGTGCCAGCTCACCTTTTGGGACAGAGAACACTGAAGCTTTCTTT.

This clonotype was found a few times. The genes are TRBV20-1 and TRBJ2-1; TRBD1 might be the D (6 bases). The length of the CDR3 is 14 residues. CDR1 DFQATT and CDR2 SNEGSKA come from the germline V gene (reference sequence). The V gene lost 6 bases and the J gene lost 0 bases, with 12 bases spanning the gap. CDR3 sequence reads: CSAWDIYSYNEQFF. CDR3 in DNA: TGCAGTGCATGGGACATCTACTCCTACAATGAGCAGTTCTTC.

This clonotype was detected only once. A clone one base away is much larger, so this may be a read error. The chain has TRBV7-2 and TRBJ1-2; no clear D gene. Germline loops: CDR1 SGHTA, CDR2 FQGNSA. CDR3 size: 17 residues. The CDR3 sequence is CANSKDSRDGKTYGYTF. The CDR3 bases are TGTGCCAACAGCAAGGATTCCAGAGACGGAAAGACCTATGGCTACACCTTC. The full variable domain, rest sourced from reference TRBV7-2 and TRBJ1-2, is GAGVSQSPSNKVTEKGKDVELRCDPISGHTALYWYRQSLGQGLEFLIYFQGNSAPDKSGLPSDRFSAERTGGSVSTLTIQRTQQEDSAVYLCANSKDSRDGKTYGYTFGSGTRLTVV.

Many counts were recorded for this clonotype. The chain couples TRBV9 to TRBJ2-1; 7 positions match TRBD2. After removal of 3 bases from V and 6 bases from J, the junction contained 12 bases not matched to a gene. Germline CDR1 is SGDLS and CDR2 is YYNGEE. The length of the CDR3 is 16 residues. CDR3 sequence reads: CASSGSRLADLNEQFF. DNA of the CDR3: TGTGCCAGCAGCGGATCTCGTCTAGCGGACCTCAATGAGCAGTTCTTC.

This clonotype appeared a few times. This chain connects TRBV7-1 to TRBJ1-2; no reliable D call. TRBV7-1 falls under the ORF class, with uncertain function. The CDR3 spans 17 residues. V was cut by 5 bases and J by 4 bases, with 23 bases left in between. The DNA of the CDR3 is TGTGCCAGCAGCCAATCTATTCACGAGGGAAAGACCTATGGCTACACCTTC. Amino acids: CASSQSIHEGKTYGYTF.

As for this clonotype: A clone one base away is much larger, so this may be a read error. V gene TRBV6-6 combines with J gene TRBJ2-7; D remains unclear. The CDR3 is 15 residues long. The germline V and J ends were trimmed by 5 bases and 4 bases, with 18 bases remaining between them. The germline V gene encodes CDR1 MNHNY and CDR2 SVGAGI (reference sequence). CDR3 in amino acids: CASSGPGSLRYEQYF. The CDR3 bases are TGTGCCAGCAGTGGACCAGGTTCTTTACGGTACGAGCAGTACTTC.

This sequence joins TRBV4-2 and TRBJ2-3; weak D call: TRBD2 (5 bases). The CDR3 contains 16 residues. Trimming took 3 bases from V and 6 from J, leaving 19 bases between them. CDR1 and CDR2 (germline): LGHNA, YNFKEQ. The CDR3 is CASSQVSGNGDDTQYF. CDR3 nucleotide sequence: TGTGCCAGCAGCCAGGTTTCCGGGAACGGAGACGATACGCAGTATTTT.

Regarding this clonotype: A read error is possible here, since a much larger clone lies one base away. The V call is TRBV7-3, the J call TRBJ2-7; D remains unclear. This CDR3 has 13 amino acids. The V and J ends lost 3 bases and 2 bases respectively, with 8 bases between them. CDR1 and CDR2 (germline): SGHTA, FQGTGA. The DNA for the CDR3 is TGTGCCAGCAGCTTCGGCAGAACCTACGAGCAGTACTTC. Translated, it gives CASSFGRTYEQYF.

This clonotype has just a few counts. The chain has TRBV6-6 and TRBJ2-1; 9 bases are shared with TRBD2. With 6 bases clipped from V and 4 bases from J, the junction kept 7 bases outside the gene matches. CDR1 is MNHNY, CDR2 SVGAGI, per germline (reference sequence). This CDR3 comprises 15 residues. The CDR3 protein is CASRVAGAQYNEQFF. CDR3 coding DNA: TGTGCCAGCAGAGTAGCGGGGGCCCAGTACAATGAGCAGTTCTTC.

As regards this clonotype: It may be a read error: a sequence one base away is much more abundant. The chain recombines TRBV7-9 with TRBJ2-1; tentative D call: TRBD2 (5 bases). The CDR3 loop spans 12 amino acids. Germline V gives CDR1 SEHNR, CDR2 FQNEAQ (reference sequence). Here the CDR3 DNA reads TGTGCCAGCAGCTCTCCAGCCTGGGAGCGGTTCTTC. It encodes CASSSPAWERFF. The variable domain in full, completed from reference TRBV7-9 and TRBJ2-1, reads DTGVSQNPRHKITKRGQNVTFRCDPISEHNRLYWYRQTLGQGPEFLTYFQNEAQLEKSRLLSDRFSAERPKGSFSTLEIQRTEQGDSAMYLCASSSPAWERFFGPGTRLTVL.

Notes on this clonotype: A much larger clone lies a single base off, so this may be a read error. The chain joins TRBV28 to TRBJ2-7; perhaps TRBD1 as D (5 bases). The CDR3 runs to 14 residues. CDR1 MDHEN and CDR2 SYDVKM come from the germline V gene. The V end lost 8 bases, the J end lost 2 bases, and 16 bases lay between the germline ends. CDR3 residues: CASRQYQSPYEQYF. The CDR3 coding sequence is TGTGCCAGCCGACAGTACCAGAGCCCCTACGAGCAGTACTTC.

With regard to this clonotype: A much larger clone is a single base away; this may be a read error. This chain connects TRBV4-3 to TRBJ2-7; 9 bases line up with TRBD1. The germline CDR1 and CDR2 sequences are LGHNA and YSLEER. The CDR3 loop spans 15 amino acids. The CDR3 loop is CASGQAGTGQDEQYF. DNA for the CDR3: TGCGCCAGCGGCCAGGCCGGGACAGGGCAGGACGAGCAGTACTTC.

There are many counts of this clonotype. The V call is TRBV6-2 or TRBV6-3, the J call TRBJ2-7, with 7 positions matching TRBD2. Germline values: CDR1 MNHEY, CDR2 SVGEGT. This CDR3 comprises 15 residues. Germline trimming cut 0 bases from V and 3 bases from J; bases unmatched to any gene: 5. CDR3 nucleotides: TGTGCCAGCAGTTACTCTCTGGGGGGGATCTACGAGCAGTACTTC. This gives the protein CASSYSLGGIYEQYF.